This T cell receptor beta chain was identified in a study of monozygotic twins with inflammatory bowel disease. Each TCR library used roughly 3,500 ng of total RNA. cDNA synthesis was performed in eight separate reactions for each sample. TCRdb re-called the 5' RACE reads; every CDR3 protein appears as one record, without DNA. The specimen's table records 330,000 or so distinct CDR3 sequences. The CDR3 consists of 16 residues. Looked up from germline, CDR1 is SGHDN and CDR2 is FVKESK. This TCR was sampled from a human donor with ulcerative colitis or Crohn's disease, or a healthy co-twin of an affected twin (not recorded which). Sample: blood. The chain has TRBV14 and TRBJ2-1. CDR3 loop: CASSQDSGSSYNEQFF.